This T cell receptor (beta chain) was observed in a study of T cell changes during pregnancy in multiple sclerosis. The repertoire was sequenced with immunoSEQ multiplex PCR; TCRdb's copy has only in-frame clones and lacks some. The sample contains about 40,000 clones, around 92% of which appear only once. The V and J ends lost 1 base and 0 bases respectively, with 10 bases between them. Per germline, CDR1 SGHRS and CDR2 YFSETQ. This CDR3 comprises 15 residues. The material sequenced was CD8+ T cells from peripheral blood mononuclear cells, taken in the third trimester of pregnancy. The chain links TRBV5-1 to TRBJ1-1, with D perhaps matching TRBD1 (6 bases). This sequence was found in a female donor with multiple sclerosis, enrolled in a pregnancy study. This CDR3 reads CASSLRQGMNTEAFF. The CDR3 coding sequence is TGCGCCAGCAGCTTGCGTCAGGGGATGAACACTGAAGCTTTCTTT.